This TCR beta chain was identified in a study of patients and donors after allogeneic stem cell transplantation. This clonotype was detected a few times. V gave up 3 bases and J gave up 0 bases, with 11 bases separating them. Germline CDR1 LNHDA, CDR2 SQIVND (reference sequence). The CDR3 extends over 16 amino acids. From the RT-PCR reads, TCRdb called clonotypes with MiXCR, one entry per CDR3 protein. In the table there are 40,000 to 45,000 distinct CDR3 sequences, about 31% of which are singletons. The TCR was taken from a human donor who was either an allogeneic HSCT recipient or a stem cell or donor lymphocyte infusion donor (not recorded which). It is not recorded whose cells these are; they may come from a transplant donor. What was sequenced was blood, either unsorted or a sorted T cell fraction (not recorded which). This chain connects TRBV19 to TRBJ1-4, with a possible D match to TRBD1 (5 bases). This CDR3 reads CASSISGHATNEKLFF. The CDR3, as DNA: TGTGCCAGTAGTATTTCAGGGCACGCAACTAATGAAAAACTGTTTTTT.